A selection of T cell receptor beta chains follows, all from one sample in a study of beta chain features in type 1 diabetes. The protocol was immunoSEQ multiplex PCR, while the TCRdb copy is restricted to in-frame clones and leaves out a portion. The sample has fewer than 350,000 clones; under 8.5% are singletons. Sequenced material: central memory CD4+ T cells from blood. Receptors originate from a young woman in good health. The CDR3 runs from the conserved cysteine through the conserved F or W. Fields, in order: D gene, J gene, clone size, V gene, CDR3 protein, CDR3 DNA. D genes are given only for firm matches. Rows give clone size only sometimes, using once, few, many, or a class for an expanded clone.

.	TRBJ1-1	few	TRBV4-3	CASSQDVNRENTEAFF	TGCGCCAGCAGCCAAGATGTCAACAGGGAGAACACTGAAGCTTTCTTT
TRBD2	TRBJ2-7	.	TRBV14	CASSQRGLANNEQYF	TGTGCCAGCAGCCAGAGGGGACTAGCGAACAACGAGCAGTACTTC
.	TRBJ1-1	few	TRBV4-2	CASSDSGSDTEAFF	TGTGCCAGCAGCGACTCAGGGTCCGACACTGAAGCTTTCTTT
.	TRBJ1-3	few	TRBV9	CASRWRGASGNTIYF	TGTGCCAGCAGGTGGAGGGGAGCCTCTGGAAACACCATATATTTT
.	TRBJ2-3	many	TRBV7-2	CASSRSRAPDTQYF	TGTGCCAGCAGCCGGAGTAGGGCCCCGGATACGCAGTATTTT
.	TRBJ2-6	few	TRBV5-1	CASSSGLSSGANVLTF	TGCGCCAGCAGCTCCGGCTTGAGCTCTGGGGCCAACGTCCTGACTTTC
.	TRBJ1-3	.	TRBV15	CATSRDRMEGNTIYF	TGTGCCACCAGCAGAGATCGGATGGAAGGCAACACCATATATTTT
.	TRBJ2-3	many	TRBV9	CASSVGPSGPSTDTQYF	TGTGCCAGCAGCGTAGGCCCTTCGGGCCCTAGCACAGATACGCAGTATTTT
.	TRBJ1-5	many	TRBV7-9	CASSDSSNQPQHF	TGTGCCAGCAGCGACAGTAGCAATCAGCCCCAGCATTTT
.	TRBJ2-3	.	TRBV5-1	CASSHSQLGTQYF	TGCGCCAGCAGCCATTCCCAATTGGGTACGCAGTATTTT
TRBD1	TRBJ2-7	few	TRBV23-1	CASSPRDRGPYEQYF	TGCGCCAGCAGTCCCCGGGACAGGGGCCCCTACGAGCAGTACTTC
.	TRBJ2-2	.	TRBV15	CATSRELNRELFF	TGTGCCACCAGCAGAGAACTTAACCGGGAGCTGTTTTTT
.	TRBJ1-1	few	TRBV7-9	CASSLSHTEAFF	TGTGCCAGCAGCTTATCCCACACTGAAGCTTTCTTT